These 24 T cell receptor beta chains originate from one sample sequenced in a study of beta chain features in type 1 diabetes. The investigators reverse transcribed all of the isolated RNA, so they sequenced expressed TCRB transcripts. TCRdb's table, derived via immunoSEQ multiplex PCR, lists solely in-frame clones and lacks some. The repertoire holds 330,000 or so clones, with roughly 21% as singletons. Input material: naive CD4+ T cells from blood. The receptors originated from a woman under 30 in good health.

The chain combines TRBV5-4 with TRBJ1-2; 7 bases agree with TRBD1. The trim removed 2 bases at V and 4 bases at J, leaving 17 bases unmatched. Germline CDR1 SGHNT, CDR2 YYREEE (reference sequence). The CDR3 is made up of 18 amino acids. Written as DNA, the CDR3 is TGTGCCAGCAGCTTCCCGATCGGACAGGAAGGCGGTGGCTATGGCTACACCTTC. Protein product: CASSFPIGQEGGGYGYTF. Using reference TRBV5-4 and TRBJ1-2 for the parts outside the CDR3, the full variable domain is ETGVTQSPTHLIKTRGQQVTLRCSSQSGHNTVSWYQQALGQGPQFIFQYYREEENGRGNFPPRFSGLQFPNYSSELNVNALELDDSALYLCASSFPIGQEGGGYGYTFGSGTRLTVV.

The rearrangement links TRBV7-2 to TRBJ2-3; D is unresolved. The CDR3 spans 13 residues. Germline CDR1 and CDR2: SGHTA and FQGNSA. The germline V and J ends were trimmed by 1 base and 3 bases, with 5 bases remaining between them. As DNA, the CDR3 is TGTGCCAGCAGCTTAGAGACTACAGATACGCAGTATTTT. This encodes CASSLETTDTQYF. The full variable domain, with the rest looked up from reference TRBV7-2 and TRBJ2-3, is GAGVSQSPSNKVTEKGKDVELRCDPISGHTALYWYRQSLGQGLEFLIYFQGNSAPDKSGLPSDRFSAERTGGSVSTLTIQRTQQEDSAVYLCASSLETTDTQYFGPGTRLTVL.

This sequence joins TRBV6-5 and TRBJ2-7, with D uncertain. CDR3 length: 14 residues. CDR1 and CDR2 (germline): MNHEY, SVGAGI. With 2 bases removed from V and 2 bases from J, the gap between germline ends came to 10 bases. This CDR3 reads CASSYGTVAYEQYF. The CDR3 DNA reads TGTGCCAGCAGTTACGGAACAGTAGCCTACGAGCAGTACTTC.

Notes on this clone: In the same sample, other DNA sequences code for this CDR3. V is TRBV4-3 and J is TRBJ1-2, with D possibly being TRBD1 (6 bases). The V end was cut by 0 bases, the J end by 4 bases, with 9 bases between. CDR3 size: 14 residues. Germline CDR1 LGHNA, CDR2 YSLEER. CDR3 sequence: CASSQDRGAYGYTF. The CDR3 DNA is TGCGCCAGCAGCCAAGATCGGGGGGCCTATGGCTACACCTTC.

This clone has only one observation. The chain employs TRBV27 and TRBJ1-1; D is ambiguous. The germline V gene encodes CDR1 MNHEY and CDR2 SMNVEV (reference sequence). Trimming removed 5 bases at V and 5 bases at J, with 12 bases between. The CDR3 consists of 13 residues. In DNA, the CDR3 is TGTGCCAGCAGTCCATACTTGGAGACTGAAGCTTTCTTT. Its translation is CASSPYLETEAFF.

The table lists this clone with a count of one. The chain joins TRBV19 to TRBJ2-4, with 10 bases fitting TRBD1. This CDR3 has 13 amino acids. Trimming cost V 9 bases and J 7 bases; bases outside gene matches: 6. Germline CDR1 reads LNHDA; CDR2 reads SQIVND (reference sequence). As DNA, the CDR3 is TGTGCCAGCGCCGGACAGGGGGTGAACATTCAGTACTTC. Amino acids: CASAGQGVNIQYF.

V and J are TRBV4-1 and TRBJ2-1, with TRBD2 identical over 10 bases. J was trimmed by 5 bases and V by 0 bases; bases with no gene match: 7. Looked up from germline, CDR1 is MGHRA and CDR2 is YSYEKL. The CDR3 is 17 amino acids. The CDR3 nucleotides read TGCGCCAGCAGCCAAGAACTCGGACTAGCGGTTCACAATGAGCAGTTCTTC. It is translated as CASSQELGLAVHNEQFF.

V is TRBV10-3 and J is TRBJ2-1; TRBD2 matches at 9 bases. CDR1 and CDR2 from the germline V gene are ENHRY and SYGVKD. Germline trimming cut 6 bases from V and 0 bases from J; bases unmatched to any gene: 3. The CDR3 covers 15 residues. CDR3 protein: CAIRAGGSSYNEQFF. In DNA form, the CDR3 reads TGTGCCATCAGAGCGGGGGGTAGCTCCTACAATGAGCAGTTCTTC.

In the case of this clone: The sample carries other DNA sequences with the same CDR3. The genes are TRBV30 and TRBJ2-2; a possible D gene is TRBD2 (5 bases). The CDR3 is 13 amino acids. CDR1 GTSNPN and CDR2 SVGIG come from the germline V gene (reference sequence). The V gene lost 5 bases and the J gene lost 1 base, with 8 bases spanning the gap. The CDR3 DNA sequence: TGTGCCTGGGCTAGCAGGAACACCGGGGAGCTGTTTTTT. It codes for CAWASRNTGELFF.

This clone appeared a few times. Other nucleotide sequences from this sample produce the same CDR3. J is TRBJ2-7 and V is TRBV7-2, with 7 bases identical to TRBD2. Germline V gene data show CDR1 as SGHTA and CDR2 as FQGNSA. The CDR3 loop spans 14 amino acids. V shed 1 base, J shed 3 bases, and the junction held 3 bases outside the gene matches. The CDR3 loop is CASSLERGGYEQYF. In DNA form, the CDR3 reads TGTGCCAGCAGCTTAGAGCGGGGAGGCTACGAGCAGTACTTC.

The chain links TRBV11-2 to TRBJ1-5, with a possible D match to TRBD1 (5 bases). The CDR3 consists of 14 residues. The germline V gene has CDR1 SGHAT and CDR2 FQNNGV. Deletions cut 5 bases from V and 5 bases from J, with 13 bases between. The CDR3 region is CASSQGGYYQPQHF. The CDR3 region has the DNA TGTGCCAGCAGCCAGGGTGGGTACTATCAGCCCCAGCATTTT. The full variable domain, its missing parts supplied by reference TRBV11-2 and TRBJ1-5, is EAGVAQSPRYKIIEKRQSVAFWCNPISGHATLYWYQQILGQGPKLLIQFQNNGVVDDSQLPKDRFSAERLKGVDSTLKIQPAKLEDSAVYLCASSQGGYYQPQHFGDGTRLSIL.

This clone has more than one count but fewer than ten. The chain uses TRBV30 and TRBJ2-5; tentatively, D is TRBD1 (6 bases). Germline CDR1 GTSNPN, CDR2 SVGIG (reference sequence). This CDR3 has 12 amino acids. V was clipped by 7 bases and J by 5 bases, with 14 bases between them. The chain's CDR3 is CALKDRGETQYF. CDR3 DNA sequence: TGTGCCTTAAAGGACAGAGGGGAGACCCAGTACTTC.

The chain employs TRBV7-9 and TRBJ1-1; the match to TRBD1 covers 9 bases. V was clipped by 5 bases and J by 4 bases; unmatched bases: 11. Germline V gene lookup returns CDR1 SEHNR and CDR2 FQNEAQ (reference sequence). The CDR3 is 16 amino acids. The CDR3 nucleotides read TGTGCCAGCAGCCCCGGAACAGGGGGCGCCGGCACTGAAGCTTTCTTT. This translates into CASSPGTGGAGTEAFF.

This clone was seen more than once but under ten times. The chain uses TRBV7-2 and TRBJ2-5; 8 bases are shared with TRBD1. J lost 6 bases, V lost 1 base, and 7 bases had no gene match. Germline CDR1 SGHTA, CDR2 FQGNSA. The CDR3 is 15 amino acids. The CDR3 bases are TGTGCCAGCAGCTTAGACCAGGGGGCATTAAAGACCCAGTACTTC. Amino acid sequence: CASSLDQGALKTQYF.

The sample holds a few counts of this clone. This rearrangement joins TRBV9 to TRBJ2-5, with D perhaps TRBD2 (6 bases). The germline V gene encodes CDR1 SGDLS and CDR2 YYNGEE. The CDR3 is 15 residues long. Trimming pared 0 bases from V and 5 bases from J, leaving 14 bases between. In DNA form, the CDR3 reads TGTGCCAGCAGCGTAGCTGCGGGATTGAAGGAGACCCAGTACTTC. Translated: CASSVAAGLKETQYF.

This clone was seen only a few times. V gene TRBV30 combines with J gene TRBJ2-5; D is possibly TRBD2 (5 bases). Per the germline V gene, CDR1 is GTSNPN and CDR2 is SVGIG (reference sequence). V dropped 5 bases and J dropped 0 bases, with 10 bases sitting between them. The CDR3 consists of 13 residues. The CDR3 reads CAWGPGNQETQYF. The CDR3 coding sequence is TGTGCCTGGGGCCCGGGGAACCAAGAGACCCAGTACTTC.

This clone was observed a few times. The rearrangement links TRBV27 to TRBJ1-2; the match to TRBD1 covers 9 bases. V trimming: 3 bases; J trimming: 1 base; junction bases outside the gene matches: 3. The CDR3 is 15 amino acids. Germline CDR1 is MNHEY and CDR2 is SMNVEV (reference sequence). The CDR3 DNA sequence: TGTGCCAGCAGTTTGGACAGGGGAAATAACTATGGCTACACCTTC. Amino acids: CASSLDRGNNYGYTF.

The CDR3 sequence is CASSYSTGLYGYTF. The CDR3 nucleotides read TGTGCCAGCAGTTACTCGACAGGGCTCTATGGCTACACCTTC. The rearrangement links TRBV6-5 to TRBJ1-2; 7 nucleotides match TRBD1. Trimming cost V 0 bases and J 4 bases; bases outside gene matches: 2. Germline V gene lookup returns CDR1 MNHEY and CDR2 SVGAGI. The CDR3 consists of 14 residues.

This clone was detected a few times. The gene calls are TRBV5-1 and TRBJ1-3; maybe TRBD1 (5 bases). The germline gives CDR1 SGHRS, CDR2 YFSETQ. The CDR3 has 15 amino acids. Trimming shortened V by 7 bases and J by 4 bases, and 18 bases separated the two germline ends. This CDR3 is CASRQLSGQGNTIYF. CDR3 DNA sequence: TGCGCCAGCCGCCAGCTGTCCGGACAAGGAAACACCATATATTTT.

There are a few counts of this clone. CDR3: CATSRGASDGYTF. The DNA of the CDR3 is TGTGCCACCAGCAGAGGCGCGAGCGACGGCTACACCTTC. This rearrangement joins TRBV15 to TRBJ1-2; no firm D call. Germline CDR1 reads LNHNV; CDR2 reads YYDKDF (reference sequence). The CDR3 consists of 13 residues. The V end was cut by 1 base, the J end by 8 bases, with 11 bases between.

A note on this clone: The sample holds other DNA sequences that translate to the same CDR3. V usage is TRBV6-5 and J usage is TRBJ2-3; D call uncertain. The V gene's germline CDR1 is MNHEY and CDR2 SVGAGI. This CDR3 is built from 13 residues. V lost 4 bases, J lost 0 bases, and 5 bases lay in between. CDR3 amino acids: CASSSGSTDTQYF. The CDR3 DNA sequence: TGTGCCAGCAGTTCCGGGAGCACAGATACGCAGTATTTT.

The J gene is TRBJ2-5, the V gene TRBV4-1; the match to TRBD2 covers 9 bases. V trimming: 6 bases; J trimming: 6 bases; junction bases outside the gene matches: 8. This CDR3 has 14 amino acids. Looked up from germline, CDR1 is MGHRA and CDR2 is YSYEKL. CDR3: CASRGAGGGQTQYF. The CDR3 coding sequence is TGCGCCAGCAGGGGAGCGGGGGGCGGGCAGACCCAGTACTTC.

This clone occurred a few times. The rearrangement uses TRBV29-1 and TRBJ2-1; perhaps TRBD1 as D (6 bases). Germline V CDR1 and CDR2: SQVTM, ANQGSEA. V lost 5 bases, J lost 7 bases, and 9 bases lay in between. The CDR3 loop spans 11 amino acids. The CDR3 DNA follows: TGCAGCGTTACAGGGACGAATGAGCAGTTCTTC. It is translated as CSVTGTNEQFF.

In its sample, this clone was seen a few times. This chain connects TRBV7-2 to TRBJ2-7; TRBD2 aligns across 13 bases. The germline CDR1 and CDR2 sequences are SGHTA and FQGNSA. Germline trimming cut 5 bases from V and 2 bases from J; bases unmatched to any gene: 6. The CDR3 spans 16 residues. CDR3 in amino acids: CASSPRLAGGPYEQYF. CDR3 DNA sequence: TGTGCCAGCAGCCCCCGACTAGCGGGGGGACCCTACGAGCAGTACTTC.